A selection of T cell receptor beta chains follows, all from one sample in a study of blood T cell repertoires in COVID-19. Profiled with immunoSEQ multiplex PCR; TCRdb holds only in-frame clones, not every one. Among around 190,000 clones listed, around nine tenths were seen once. Input material: peripheral blood. The receptor set was obtained from a man between 18 and 35 years old with active or convalescent COVID-19. Both conserved end residues are part of each CDR3. The D gene is left open where the match is weak. Clone sizes are given selectively: once, few, many, or a class where the clone is expanded.

clone size | CDR3 length | D gene | J gene | V gene | CDR3 protein | CDR3 DNA
- | 15 | TRBD1 | TRBJ2-7 | TRBV2 | CASSEEGTGGVEQYF | TGTGCCAGCAGTGAAGAGGGGACAGGGGGAGTCGAGCAGTACTTC
- | 14 | - | TRBJ2-5 | TRBV19 | CASSISNSQETQYF | TGTGCCAGTAGTATATCGAACAGCCAAGAGACCCAGTACTTC
- | 14 | - | TRBJ1-5 | TRBV4-2 | CASSQAGGNQPQHF | TGTGCCAGCAGCCAAGCGGGGGGCAATCAGCCCCAGCATTTT
- | 14 | TRBD1 | TRBJ1-1 | TRBV6-5 | CASSWSDRATEAFF | TGTGCCAGCAGTTGGTCCGACAGGGCGACTGAAGCTTTCTTT
- | 12 | - | TRBJ2-1 | TRBV19 | CASSSQYNEQFF | TGTGCCAGTAGTTCACAATACAATGAGCAGTTCTTC
- | 13 | - | TRBJ1-6 | TRBV12-3/TRBV12-4 | CASNAGIGSPLHF | TGTGCCAGCAATGCGGGAATAGGATCACCCCTCCACTTT
- | 12 | - | TRBJ1-2 | TRBV5-1 | CASAEAQYGYTF | TGCGCCAGCGCGGAGGCTCAATATGGCTACACCTTC
- | 16 | - | TRBJ1-1 | TRBV5-4 | CASSLGIAQPNTEAFF | TGTGCCAGCAGCTTGGGAATAGCCCAGCCGAACACTGAAGCTTTCTTT
few | 14 | TRBD1 | TRBJ1-5 | TRBV6-2/TRBV6-3 | CASSQQGANQPQHF | TGTGCCAGCAGCCAACAGGGGGCTAATCAGCCCCAGCATTTT
- | 12 | - | TRBJ2-1 | TRBV3-1/TRBV3-2 | CASSPIAGEQFF | TGTGCCAGCAGCCCAATAGCTGGTGAGCAGTTCTTC
once | 16 | - | TRBJ2-5 | TRBV15 | CATSRDWSGGQETQYF | TGTGCCACCAGCAGAGATTGGTCTGGGGGGCAAGAGACCCAGTACTTC
few | 15 | TRBD2 | TRBJ2-2 | TRBV7-3 | CASSLAGGNTGELFF | TGTGCCAGCAGCTTAGCGGGGGGGAACACCGGGGAGCTGTTTTTT
few | 13 | - | TRBJ1-6 | TRBV2 | CASRGQMNSPLHF | TGTGCCAGCAGAGGACAGATGAATTCACCCCTCCACTTT